These 16 T cell receptor beta chains came from one sample sequenced in a study of shared clonotypes between healthy human individuals (TCRdb year 2020). The method behind the library was the immunoSEQ multiplex PCR assay. Here the immuneACCESS table is served through TCRdb, limited to in-frame sequences with V and J called. Missing clones are a known gap in these copies; in checked studies unresolved V genes cover under half, and the rest lacks a known reason. In this sample the table shows some 2.4 million clones, 80% to 95% of which occur a single time. Clones ranked in the top ten supply approximately 0.37% of the sample. The sequencing input was naive CD4+ T cells from PBMCs. In the paper's terms, the cell subset or site label means: CD45RA+ positively selected. Receptors originate from a young man in good health. Some clones in this sample may be carry-over from other donors' samples.

The gene calls are TRBV28 and TRBJ2-5; 9 nucleotides match TRBD2. The V segment lost 2 bases and the J segment 2 bases; nucleotides outside the gene matches: 9. The CDR3 has 17 amino acids. Germline lookup yields CDR1 MDHEN and CDR2 SYDVKM. CDR3: CASSLRRGGLRQETQYF. The DNA of the CDR3 is TGTGCCAGCAGTTTACGGCGGGGGGGCCTAAGGCAAGAGACCCAGTACTTC. The full variable domain, in which reference TRBV28 and TRBJ2-5 provide the parts outside the CDR3, is DVKVTQSSRYLVKRTGEKVFLECVQDMDHENMFWYRQDPGLGLRLIYFSYDVKMKEKGDIPEGYSVSREKKERFSLILESASTNQTSMYLCASSLRRGGLRQETQYFGPGTRLLVL.

The chain is built from TRBV6-6 and TRBJ2-1; weak D call: TRBD1 (6 bases). Between the trimmed V and J ends, which lost 2 bases and 10 bases, there was a span of 12 bases. The CDR3 is 13 residues long. CDR1 is MNHNY and CDR2 is SVGAGI in the germline V gene (reference sequence). DNA of the CDR3: TGTGCCAGCAGTTACGCTGGGGGCCGGGAGCAGTTCTTC. Its translation is CASSYAGGREQFF.

This clone was recorded a few times. The chain combines TRBV7-6 with TRBJ2-7, with D possibly TRBD1 on 5 matching bases. V lost 3 bases and J 0 bases, leaving 9 bases between the germline ends. The CDR3 runs to 14 residues. Germline values: CDR1 SGHVS, CDR2 FNYEAQ. The CDR3 region is CASSFDRSSYEQYF. The CDR3 nucleotides read TGTGCCAGCAGCTTCGACAGAAGCTCCTACGAGCAGTACTTC. Complete variable domain (other parts from reference TRBV7-6 and TRBJ2-7): GAGVSQSPRYKVTKRGQDVALRCDPISGHVSLYWYRQALGQGPEFLTYFNYEAQQDKSGLPNDRFSAERPEGSISTLTIQRTEQRDSAMYRCASSFDRSSYEQYFGPGTRLTVT.

This clone was picked up a small number of times. The CDR3 reads CASEPSGSRSEQFF. The CDR3, as DNA: TGTGCCAGCGAGCCAAGCGGGAGTCGAAGTGAGCAGTTCTTC. The chain combines TRBV2 with TRBJ2-1, with 8 bases aligning to TRBD2. Germline loops: CDR1 SNHLY, CDR2 FYNNEI. The CDR3 loop spans 14 amino acids. The J segment lost 9 bases and the V segment lost 8 bases, leaving 12 bases of the junction unmatched.

In the case of this clone: The same CDR3 can be traced to other DNA sequences in this sample. The chain employs TRBV9 and TRBJ2-3, with 11 bases identical to TRBD2. The CDR3 contains 16 residues. V dropped 4 bases and J dropped 1; count of bases not matched to a gene: 5. Germline CDR1 and CDR2: SGDLS and YYNGEE. The DNA of the CDR3 is TGTGCCAGCAGCCCTCTAGCGGGAGGAGGCACAGATACGCAGTATTTT. It is translated as CASSPLAGGGTDTQYF.

This chain links TRBV10-3 with TRBJ2-5; no definite D call. The CDR3 length is 14 residues. Trimming stripped 0 bases from V and 3 bases from J, with 8 bases between. Germline V gives CDR1 ENHRY, CDR2 SYGVKD. The CDR3 spells CAISESTRKETQYF. The CDR3 coding sequence is TGTGCCATCAGTGAGTCTACGCGTAAAGAGACCCAGTACTTC.

The chain has TRBV5-1 and TRBJ2-7; D uncertain. CDR3 size: 14 residues. Germline-derived CDR1 and CDR2 are SGHRS and YFSETQ. V gave up 1 base and J gave up 0 bases, with 8 bases separating them. DNA for the CDR3: TGCGCCAGCAGCTTGACAGCCCCCTCCTACGAGCAGTACTTC. Its translation: CASSLTAPSYEQYF.

The chain carries TRBV5-1 and TRBJ2-5; TRBD1 might be the D (6 bases). This CDR3 contains 15 residues. V was clipped by 1 base and J by 5 bases, with 15 bases between them. Looked up from germline, CDR1 is SGHRS and CDR2 is YFSETQ. This chain's CDR3 is CASSLFATGQETQYF. DNA of the CDR3: TGCGCCAGCAGCTTGTTCGCCACAGGGCAGGAGACCCAGTACTTC. Full variable domain (remainder filled in from reference TRBV5-1 and TRBJ2-5): KAGVTQTPRYLIKTRGQQVTLSCSPISGHRSVSWYQQTPGQGLQFLFEYFSETQRNKGNFPGRFSGRQFSNSRSEMNVSTLELGDSALYLCASSLFATGQETQYFGPGTRLLVL.

The V gene is TRBV5-1, the J gene TRBJ2-5; D is uncertain. The CDR3 contains 14 residues. CDR1 and CDR2 from the germline V gene are SGHRS and YFSETQ. V dropped 1 base and J dropped 4 bases, with 11 bases sitting between them. The CDR3 DNA sequence: TGCGCCAGCAGCTTGAGGCAGTTAGCAGAGACCCAGTACTTC. Its translation is CASSLRQLAETQYF.

This clone has a handful of counts. The rearrangement links TRBV5-1 to TRBJ1-1; tentative D call: TRBD1 (6 bases). CDR1 is SGHRS, CDR2 YFSETQ, per germline. V lost 0 bases to trimming and J lost 6 bases, with 9 bases between them. The CDR3 totals 13 residues. In DNA, the CDR3 is TGCGCCAGCAGCTTGGGACAGGACGCTGAAGCTTTCTTT. Protein: CASSLGQDAEAFF.

V and J are TRBV11-2 and TRBJ2-1; the match to TRBD2 covers 13 bases. Unmatched junction bases numbered 8, after V lost 5 bases and J lost 10 bases. CDR3 size: 15 residues. Germline CDR1 and CDR2: SGHAT and FQNNGV. CDR3 residues: CASSPRTSGRWEQFF. CDR3 bases: TGTGCCAGCAGCCCCCGGACTAGCGGGAGATGGGAGCAGTTCTTC.

J is TRBJ2-6 and V is TRBV5-4; possibly TRBD2 for D (5 bases). The CDR3 sequence is 17 residues long. V lost 0 bases to trimming and J lost 0 bases, with 10 bases between them. Germline V gene lookup returns CDR1 SGHNT and CDR2 YYREEE (reference sequence). The CDR3 sequence is CASSLAGSFSGANVLTF. CDR3 in DNA: TGTGCCAGCAGCTTGGCGGGGTCCTTCTCTGGGGCCAACGTCCTGACTTTC.

This clone came up once. The genes are TRBV7-3 and TRBJ2-3; no clear D. Deletions cut 1 base from V and 4 bases from J, with 6 bases between. CDR3 length: 13 amino acids. Germline V gene lookup returns CDR1 SGHTA and CDR2 FQGTGA. In DNA, the CDR3 is TGTGCCAGCAGCTTAAGTTTCCCAGATACGCAGTATTTT. Amino acids: CASSLSFPDTQYF. Drawing the rest from reference TRBV7-3 and TRBJ2-3, the complete variable domain is GAGVSQTPSNKVTEKGKYVELRCDPISGHTALYWYRQSLGQGPEFLIYFQGTGAADDSGLPNDRFFAVRPEGSVSTLKIQRTERGDSAVYLCASSLSFPDTQYFGPGTRLTVL.

The chain is built from TRBV15 and TRBJ1-4, with D uncertain. Germline CDR1 reads LNHNV; CDR2 reads YYDKDF (reference sequence). This CDR3 has 16 residues. The V gene lost 6 bases and the J gene lost 11 bases, with 25 bases spanning the gap. CDR3 sequence reads: CATSPPLEATLTKLFF. The DNA of the CDR3 is TGTGCCACCAGTCCTCCCCTGGAGGCCACCCTAACCAAACTGTTTTTT.

J is TRBJ2-5 and V is TRBV7-9; 10 nucleotides line up with TRBD1. The V and J ends lost 5 bases and 5 bases, in that order; junction bases with no gene match: 8. The CDR3 is made up of 15 amino acids. CDR1 and CDR2 (germline): SEHNR, FQNEAQ (reference sequence). CDR3 amino acids: CASSVDRGRAETQYF. The CDR3 nucleotides are TGTGCCAGCAGCGTCGACAGGGGGCGCGCGGAGACCCAGTACTTC.

The gene calls are TRBV7-2 and TRBJ2-3; tentatively, D is TRBD1 (5 bases). Trimming removed 0 bases from V and 2 bases from J, with 15 bases in between. Germline V gene lookup returns CDR1 SGHTA and CDR2 FQGNSA. This CDR3 comprises 17 residues. This chain's CDR3 is CASSLAFAGRATDTQYF. DNA for the CDR3: TGTGCCAGCAGCTTAGCCTTCGCAGGGCGCGCCACAGATACGCAGTATTTT. Looking up the rest from reference TRBV7-2 and TRBJ2-3 gives the full variable domain: GAGVSQSPSNKVTEKGKDVELRCDPISGHTALYWYRQSLGQGLEFLIYFQGNSAPDKSGLPSDRFSAERTGGSVSTLTIQRTQQEDSAVYLCASSLAFAGRATDTQYFGPGTRLTVL.